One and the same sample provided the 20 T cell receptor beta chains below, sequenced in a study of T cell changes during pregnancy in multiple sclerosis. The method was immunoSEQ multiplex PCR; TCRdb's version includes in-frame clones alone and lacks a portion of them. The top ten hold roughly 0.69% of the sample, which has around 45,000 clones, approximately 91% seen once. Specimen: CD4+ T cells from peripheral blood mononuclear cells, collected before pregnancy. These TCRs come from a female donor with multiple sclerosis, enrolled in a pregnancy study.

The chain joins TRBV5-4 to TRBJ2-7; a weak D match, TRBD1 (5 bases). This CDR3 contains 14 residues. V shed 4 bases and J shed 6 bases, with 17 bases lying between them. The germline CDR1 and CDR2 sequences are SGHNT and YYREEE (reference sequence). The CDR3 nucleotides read TGTGCCAGCAGCCTGTATTTGCAGGGCTCCGAGCAGTACTTC. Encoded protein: CASSLYLQGSEQYF.

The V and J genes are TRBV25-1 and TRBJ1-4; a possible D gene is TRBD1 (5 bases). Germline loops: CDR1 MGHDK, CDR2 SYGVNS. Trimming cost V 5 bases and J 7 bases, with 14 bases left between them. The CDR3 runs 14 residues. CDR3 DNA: TGTGCCAGCAGTAAAACCCAGGGTTCTGAAAAACTGTTTTTT. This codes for CASSKTQGSEKLFF.

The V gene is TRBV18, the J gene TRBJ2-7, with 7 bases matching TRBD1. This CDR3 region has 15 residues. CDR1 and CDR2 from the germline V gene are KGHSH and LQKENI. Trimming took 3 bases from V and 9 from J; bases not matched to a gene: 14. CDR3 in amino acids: CASSPISGTAWAQYF. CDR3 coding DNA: TGTGCCAGCTCACCGATATCCGGGACAGCATGGGCGCAGTACTTC. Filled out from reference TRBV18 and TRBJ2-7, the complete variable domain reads NAGVMQNPRHLVRRRGQEARLRCSPMKGHSHVYWYRQLPEEGLKFMVYLQKENIIDESGMPKERFSAEFPKEGPSILRIQQVVRGDSAAYFCASSPISGTAWAQYFGPGTRLTVT.

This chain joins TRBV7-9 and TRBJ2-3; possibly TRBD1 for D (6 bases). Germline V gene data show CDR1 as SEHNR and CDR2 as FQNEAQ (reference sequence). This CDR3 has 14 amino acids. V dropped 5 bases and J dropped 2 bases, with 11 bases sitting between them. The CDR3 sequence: CASSQTGNTDTQYF. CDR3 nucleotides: TGTGCCAGCAGCCAAACAGGGAACACAGATACGCAGTATTTT.

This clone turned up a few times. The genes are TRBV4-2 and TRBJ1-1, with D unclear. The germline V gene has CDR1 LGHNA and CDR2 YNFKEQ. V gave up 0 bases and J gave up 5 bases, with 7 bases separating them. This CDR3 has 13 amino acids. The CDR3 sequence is CASSQEPRTEAFF. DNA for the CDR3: TGTGCCAGCAGCCAAGAACCCCGGACTGAAGCTTTCTTT.

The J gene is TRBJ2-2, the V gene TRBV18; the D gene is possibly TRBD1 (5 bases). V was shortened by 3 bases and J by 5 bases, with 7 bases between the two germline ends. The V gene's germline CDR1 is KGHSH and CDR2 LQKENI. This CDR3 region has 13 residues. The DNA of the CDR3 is TGTGCCAGCTCACCCCAGGGAACCGGGGAGCTGTTTTTT. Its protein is CASSPQGTGELFF.

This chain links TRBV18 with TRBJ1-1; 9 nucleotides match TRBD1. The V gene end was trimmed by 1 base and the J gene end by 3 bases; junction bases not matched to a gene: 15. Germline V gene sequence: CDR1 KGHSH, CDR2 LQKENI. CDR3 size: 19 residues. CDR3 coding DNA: TGTGCCAGCTCACCACGTGGGCGCGGGACAGGGAGGGTTGACACTGAAGCTTTCTTT. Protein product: CASSPRGRGTGRVDTEAFF.

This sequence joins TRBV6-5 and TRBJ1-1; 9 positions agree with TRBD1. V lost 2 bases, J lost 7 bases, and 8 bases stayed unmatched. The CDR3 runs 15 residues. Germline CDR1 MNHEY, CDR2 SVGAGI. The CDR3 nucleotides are TGTGCCAGCAGTTACGTGCGGGGACAGGGCAGTGAAGCTTTCTTT. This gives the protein CASSYVRGQGSEAFF.

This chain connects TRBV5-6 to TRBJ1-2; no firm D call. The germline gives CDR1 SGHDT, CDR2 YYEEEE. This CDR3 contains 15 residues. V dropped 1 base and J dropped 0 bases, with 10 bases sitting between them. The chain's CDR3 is CASSLLSLANYGYTF. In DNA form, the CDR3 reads TGTGCCAGCAGCTTGCTTTCACTTGCTAACTATGGCTACACCTTC. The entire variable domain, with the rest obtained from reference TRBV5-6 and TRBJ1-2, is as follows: DAGVTQSPTHLIKTRGQQVTLRCSPKSGHDTVSWYQQALGQGPQFIFQYYEEEERQRGNFPDRFSGHQFPNYSSELNVNALLLGDSALYLCASSLLSLANYGYTFGSGTRLTVV.

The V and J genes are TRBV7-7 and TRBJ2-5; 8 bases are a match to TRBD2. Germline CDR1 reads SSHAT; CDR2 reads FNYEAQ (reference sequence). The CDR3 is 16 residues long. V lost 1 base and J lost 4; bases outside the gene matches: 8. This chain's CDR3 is CASSLGGLAGLETQYF. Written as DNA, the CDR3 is TGTGCCAGCAGCTTAGGCGGCTTAGCGGGGTTAGAGACCCAGTACTTC.

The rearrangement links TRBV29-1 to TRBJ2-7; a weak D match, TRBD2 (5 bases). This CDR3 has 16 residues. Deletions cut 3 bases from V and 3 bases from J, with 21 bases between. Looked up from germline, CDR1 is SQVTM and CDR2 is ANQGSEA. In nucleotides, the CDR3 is TGCAGCGTTGATGCCTGGGGTGAGGGTACAAGCTACGAGCAGTACTTC. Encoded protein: CSVDAWGEGTSYEQYF.

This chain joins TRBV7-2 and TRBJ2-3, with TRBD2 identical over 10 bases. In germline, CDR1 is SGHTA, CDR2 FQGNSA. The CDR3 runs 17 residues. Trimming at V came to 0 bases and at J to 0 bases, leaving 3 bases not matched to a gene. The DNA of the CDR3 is TGTGCCAGCAGCTTAGCAGGACTAGCGGTCAGCACAGATACGCAGTATTTT. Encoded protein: CASSLAGLAVSTDTQYF.

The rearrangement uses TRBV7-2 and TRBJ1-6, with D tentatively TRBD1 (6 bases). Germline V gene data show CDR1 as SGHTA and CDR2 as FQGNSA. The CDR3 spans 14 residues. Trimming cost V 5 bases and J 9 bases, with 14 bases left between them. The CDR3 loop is CASSPQGKGSPLHF. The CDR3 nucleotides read TGTGCCAGCAGCCCACAGGGTAAAGGTTCACCCCTCCACTTT.

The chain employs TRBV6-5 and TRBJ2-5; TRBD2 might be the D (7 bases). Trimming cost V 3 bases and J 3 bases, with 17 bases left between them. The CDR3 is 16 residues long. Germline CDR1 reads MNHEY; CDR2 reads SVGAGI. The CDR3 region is CASSYGGGLAEETQYF. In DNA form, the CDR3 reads TGTGCCAGCAGTTATGGGGGGGGGCTAGCGGAAGAGACCCAGTACTTC.

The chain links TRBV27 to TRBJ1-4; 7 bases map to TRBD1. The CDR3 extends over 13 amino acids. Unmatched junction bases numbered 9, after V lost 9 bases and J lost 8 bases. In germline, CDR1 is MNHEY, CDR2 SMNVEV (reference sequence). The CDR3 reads CARHRGLLEKLFF. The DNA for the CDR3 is TGTGCCAGGCACAGGGGTTTATTGGAAAAACTGTTTTTT.

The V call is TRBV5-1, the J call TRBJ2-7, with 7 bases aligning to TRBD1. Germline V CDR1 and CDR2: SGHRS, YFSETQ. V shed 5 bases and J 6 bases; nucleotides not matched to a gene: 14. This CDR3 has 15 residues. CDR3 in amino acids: CASSRFTGVLGEQYF. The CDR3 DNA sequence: TGCGCCAGCAGTCGTTTTACAGGGGTGTTGGGCGAGCAGTACTTC. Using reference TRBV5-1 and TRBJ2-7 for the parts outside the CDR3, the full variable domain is KAGVTQTPRYLIKTRGQQVTLSCSPISGHRSVSWYQQTPGQGLQFLFEYFSETQRNKGNFPGRFSGRQFSNSRSEMNVSTLELGDSALYLCASSRFTGVLGEQYFGPGTRLTVT.

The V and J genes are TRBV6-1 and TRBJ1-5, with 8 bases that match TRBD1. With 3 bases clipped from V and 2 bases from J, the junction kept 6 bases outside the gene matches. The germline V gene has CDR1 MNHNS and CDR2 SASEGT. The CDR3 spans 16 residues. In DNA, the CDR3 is TGTGCCAGCAGTGACCAGGGGGCCATTGGCAATCAGCCCCAGCATTTT. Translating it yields CASSDQGAIGNQPQHF.

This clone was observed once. CDR3 sequence (DNA): TGTGCCAGCAGCCTAGCGGGGGGGTTTAACAATGAGCAGTTCTTC. It translates to CASSLAGGFNNEQFF. V is TRBV4-2 and J is TRBJ2-1, with 11 bases lining up with TRBD2. The J segment lost 5 bases and the V segment lost 4 bases, leaving 4 bases of the junction unmatched. Germline lookup yields CDR1 LGHNA and CDR2 YNFKEQ. The CDR3 extends over 15 amino acids.

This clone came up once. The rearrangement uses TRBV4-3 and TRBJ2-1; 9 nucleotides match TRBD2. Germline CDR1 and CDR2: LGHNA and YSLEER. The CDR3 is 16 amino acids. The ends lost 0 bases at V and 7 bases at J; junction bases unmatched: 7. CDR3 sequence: CASSQEGGLATNEQFF. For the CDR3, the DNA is TGCGCCAGCAGCCAAGAAGGGGGACTAGCCACAAATGAGCAGTTCTTC.

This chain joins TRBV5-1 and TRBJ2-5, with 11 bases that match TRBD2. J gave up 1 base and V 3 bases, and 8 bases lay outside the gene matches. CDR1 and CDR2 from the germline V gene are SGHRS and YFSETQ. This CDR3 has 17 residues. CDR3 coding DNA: TGCGCCAGCAGCTCTCTCCGACTAGCGGGGTTCCAAGAGACCCAGTACTTC. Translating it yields CASSSLRLAGFQETQYF.